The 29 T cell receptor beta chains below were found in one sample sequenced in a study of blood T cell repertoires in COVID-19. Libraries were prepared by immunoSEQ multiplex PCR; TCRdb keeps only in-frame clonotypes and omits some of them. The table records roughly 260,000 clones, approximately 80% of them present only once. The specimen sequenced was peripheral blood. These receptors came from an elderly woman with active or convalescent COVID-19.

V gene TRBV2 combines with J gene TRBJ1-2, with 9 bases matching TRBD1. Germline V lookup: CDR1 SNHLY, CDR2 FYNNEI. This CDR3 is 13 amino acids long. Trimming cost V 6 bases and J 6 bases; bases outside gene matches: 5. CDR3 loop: CASRQGAFDGYTF. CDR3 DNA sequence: TGTGCCAGCAGACAGGGGGCTTTCGATGGCTACACCTTC.

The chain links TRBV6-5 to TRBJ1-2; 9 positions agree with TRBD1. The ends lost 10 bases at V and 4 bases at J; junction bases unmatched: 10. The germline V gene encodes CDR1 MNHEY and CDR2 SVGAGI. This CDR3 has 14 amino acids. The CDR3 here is CAITREGQGYGYTF. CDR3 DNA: TGTGCCATTACACGAGAGGGACAGGGCTATGGCTACACCTTC.

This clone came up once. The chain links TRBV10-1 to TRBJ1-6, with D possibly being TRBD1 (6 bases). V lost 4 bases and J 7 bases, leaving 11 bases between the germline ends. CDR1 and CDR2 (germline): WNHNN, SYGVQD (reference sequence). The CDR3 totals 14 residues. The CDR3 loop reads CASSGGPTNSPLHF. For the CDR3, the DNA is TGCGCCAGCAGTGGGGGGCCGACGAATTCACCCCTCCACTTT.

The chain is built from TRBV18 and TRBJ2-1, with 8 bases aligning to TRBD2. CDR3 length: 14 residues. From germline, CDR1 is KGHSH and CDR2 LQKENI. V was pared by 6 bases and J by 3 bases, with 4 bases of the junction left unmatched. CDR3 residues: CASSLAGGYNEQFF. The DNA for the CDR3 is TGTGCCAGCTCGCTTGCGGGGGGCTACAATGAGCAGTTCTTC.

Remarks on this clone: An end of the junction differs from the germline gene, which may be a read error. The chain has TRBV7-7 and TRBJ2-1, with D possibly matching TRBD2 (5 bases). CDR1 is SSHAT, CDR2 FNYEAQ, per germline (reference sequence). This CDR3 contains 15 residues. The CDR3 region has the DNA TGTGCTAGCAGCTTGAGCGGAAACTCCTACAATGAGCAGTTCTTC. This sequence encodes CASSLSGNSYNEQFF.

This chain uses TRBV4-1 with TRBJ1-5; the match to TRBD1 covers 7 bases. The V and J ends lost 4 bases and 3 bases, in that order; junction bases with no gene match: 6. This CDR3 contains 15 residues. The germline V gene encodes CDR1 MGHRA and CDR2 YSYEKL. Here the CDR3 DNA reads TGCGCCAGCAGCCGCACACAGGGGTACAATCAGCCCCAGCATTTT. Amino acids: CASSRTQGYNQPQHF.

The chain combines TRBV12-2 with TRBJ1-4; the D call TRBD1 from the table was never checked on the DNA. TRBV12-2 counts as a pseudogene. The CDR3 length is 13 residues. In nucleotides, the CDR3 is TGTGCAAGTCGCTTCATCAGGGGGGAGAAGGTGTTTTTT. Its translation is CASRFIRGEKVFF.

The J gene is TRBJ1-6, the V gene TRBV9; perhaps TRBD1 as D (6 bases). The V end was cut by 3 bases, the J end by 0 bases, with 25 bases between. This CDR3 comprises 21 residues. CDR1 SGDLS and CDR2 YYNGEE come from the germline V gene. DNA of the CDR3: TGTGCCAGCAGCGGTTTCGGGACAACCGTTCCATTCGCCTCCTATAATTCACCCCTCCACTTT. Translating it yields CASSGFGTTVPFASYNSPLHF.

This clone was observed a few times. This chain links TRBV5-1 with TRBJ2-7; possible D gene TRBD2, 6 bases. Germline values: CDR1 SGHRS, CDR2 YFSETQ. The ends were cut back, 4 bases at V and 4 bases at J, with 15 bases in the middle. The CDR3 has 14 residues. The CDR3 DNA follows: TGCGCCAGCAGCACCGGACTACCACCTTACGAGCAGTACTTC. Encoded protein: CASSTGLPPYEQYF.

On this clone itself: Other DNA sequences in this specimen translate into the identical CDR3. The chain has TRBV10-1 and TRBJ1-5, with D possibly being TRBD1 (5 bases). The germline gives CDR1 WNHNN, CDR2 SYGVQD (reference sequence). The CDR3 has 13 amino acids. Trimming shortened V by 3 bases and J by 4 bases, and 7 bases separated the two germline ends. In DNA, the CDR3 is TGCGCCAGCAGTGAAGGGGTGAATCAGCCCCAGCATTTT. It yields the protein CASSEGVNQPQHF.

CDR3 coding DNA: TGCGCCAGCAGCCCCCGACAGGCTCTGAGCTCCTACGAGCAGTACTTC. Residues: CASSPRQALSSYEQYF. This sequence joins TRBV5-1 and TRBJ2-7, with D perhaps matching TRBD1 (6 bases). The CDR3 loop spans 16 amino acids. Per the germline V gene, CDR1 is SGHRS and CDR2 is YFSETQ. Trimming left V 4 bases short and J 0 bases short, with 17 bases between.

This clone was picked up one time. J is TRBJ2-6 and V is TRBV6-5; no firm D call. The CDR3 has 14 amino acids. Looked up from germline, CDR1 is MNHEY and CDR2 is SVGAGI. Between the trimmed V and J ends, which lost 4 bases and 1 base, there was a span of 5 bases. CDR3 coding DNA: TGTGCCAGCAGTTTTCGGTCTGGGGCCAACGTCCTGACTTTC. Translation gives CASSFRSGANVLTF.

The chain's CDR3 is CASSPTGTDTQYF. CDR3 coding DNA: TGTGCCAGCAGCCCCACTGGCACAGATACGCAGTATTTT. The V gene is TRBV2, the J gene TRBJ2-3; unclear D gene. Germline V lookup: CDR1 SNHLY, CDR2 FYNNEI. CDR3 length: 13 amino acids. Trimming removed 6 bases at V and 1 base at J, with 8 bases between.

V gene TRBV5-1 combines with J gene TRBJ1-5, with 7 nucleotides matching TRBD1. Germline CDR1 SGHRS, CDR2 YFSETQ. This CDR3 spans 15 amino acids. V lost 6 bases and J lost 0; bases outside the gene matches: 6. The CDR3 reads CASKTGTDSNQPQHF. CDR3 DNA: TGCGCCAGCAAGACCGGGACAGATAGCAATCAGCCCCAGCATTTT.

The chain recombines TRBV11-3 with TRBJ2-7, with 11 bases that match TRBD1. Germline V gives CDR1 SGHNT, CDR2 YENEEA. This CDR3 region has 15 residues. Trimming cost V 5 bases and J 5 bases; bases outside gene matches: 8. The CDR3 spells CASSAGQGVVDEQYF. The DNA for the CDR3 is TGTGCCAGCAGCGCGGGACAGGGGGTGGTCGACGAGCAGTACTTC.

This chain's CDR3 is CASRVAGGIYNEQFF. In nucleotides, the CDR3 is TGTGCCAGCAGGGTAGCGGGGGGGATCTACAATGAGCAGTTCTTC. The chain employs TRBV2 and TRBJ2-1, with 11 bases matching TRBD2. CDR3 size: 15 residues. CDR1 and CDR2 from the germline V gene are SNHLY and FYNNEI. V lost 6 bases, J lost 3 bases, and 4 bases stayed unmatched.

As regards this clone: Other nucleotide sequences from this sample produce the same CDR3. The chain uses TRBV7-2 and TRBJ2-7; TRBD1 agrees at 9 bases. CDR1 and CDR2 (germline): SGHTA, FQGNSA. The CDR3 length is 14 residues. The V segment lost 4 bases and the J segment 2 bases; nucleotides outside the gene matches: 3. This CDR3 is CASSSGTGTYEQYF. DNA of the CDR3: TGTGCCAGCAGCTCAGGGACAGGGACCTACGAGCAGTACTTC.

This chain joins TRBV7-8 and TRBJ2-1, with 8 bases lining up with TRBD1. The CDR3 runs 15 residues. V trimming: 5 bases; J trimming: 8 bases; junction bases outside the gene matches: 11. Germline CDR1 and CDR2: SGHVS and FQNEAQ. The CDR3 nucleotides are TGTGCCAGCAGCCCCGGCGGGGCAGGGGGCTATGAGCAGTTCTTC. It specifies CASSPGGAGGYEQFF.

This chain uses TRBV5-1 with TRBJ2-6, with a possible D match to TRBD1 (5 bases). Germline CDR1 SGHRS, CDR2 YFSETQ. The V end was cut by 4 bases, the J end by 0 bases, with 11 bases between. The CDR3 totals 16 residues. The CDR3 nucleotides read TGCGCCAGCAGCCACGACAGTACCTCTGGGGCCAACGTCCTGACTTTC. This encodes CASSHDSTSGANVLTF.

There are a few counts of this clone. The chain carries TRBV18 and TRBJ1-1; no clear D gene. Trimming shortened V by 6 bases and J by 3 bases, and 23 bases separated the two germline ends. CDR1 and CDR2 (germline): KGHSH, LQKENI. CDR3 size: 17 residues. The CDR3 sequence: CASSSRLGGEADTEAFF. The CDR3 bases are TGTGCCAGCTCCAGTCGCCTTGGAGGCGAGGCGGACACTGAAGCTTTCTTT.

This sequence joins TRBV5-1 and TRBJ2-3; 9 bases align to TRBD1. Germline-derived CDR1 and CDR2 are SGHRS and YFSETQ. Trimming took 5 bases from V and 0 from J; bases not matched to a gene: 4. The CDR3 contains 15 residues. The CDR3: CASRSGTGSTDTQYF. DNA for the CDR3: TGCGCCAGCAGGTCCGGGACAGGGAGCACAGATACGCAGTATTTT.

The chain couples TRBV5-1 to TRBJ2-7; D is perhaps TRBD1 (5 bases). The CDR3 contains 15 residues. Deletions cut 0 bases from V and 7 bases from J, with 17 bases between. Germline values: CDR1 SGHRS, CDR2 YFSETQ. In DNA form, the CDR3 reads TGCGCCAGCAGCTTGGCACAGGAGCCCTTGGGTGAGCAGTACTTC. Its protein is CASSLAQEPLGEQYF.

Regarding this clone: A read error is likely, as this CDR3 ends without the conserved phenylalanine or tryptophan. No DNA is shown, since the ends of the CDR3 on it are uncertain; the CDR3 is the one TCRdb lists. The CDR3 is CASSLAGPPVY. The J gene is TRBJ1-2, the V gene TRBV11-2; the listed D gene, TRBD1, was not tested against the DNA. Including both end residues, the CDR3 is 11 amino acids long. The germline CDR1 and CDR2 sequences are SGHAT and FQNNGV.

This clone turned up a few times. The DNA for the CDR3 is TGCGCCAGCAGCTTGGAGCGGACAGTCCCCTACGAGCAGTACTTC. Amino acids: CASSLERTVPYEQYF. The chain couples TRBV5-1 to TRBJ2-7; tentative D call: TRBD1 (6 bases). The CDR3 has 15 residues. V lost 0 bases, J lost 2 bases, and 12 bases lay in between. Per the germline V gene, CDR1 is SGHRS and CDR2 is YFSETQ.

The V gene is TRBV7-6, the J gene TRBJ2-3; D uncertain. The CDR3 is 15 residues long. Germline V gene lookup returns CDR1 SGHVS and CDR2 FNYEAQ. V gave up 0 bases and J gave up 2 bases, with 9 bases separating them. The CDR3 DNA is TGTGCCAGCAGCTTAGCCGAGAGAGACACAGATACGCAGTATTTT. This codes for CASSLAERDTDTQYF.

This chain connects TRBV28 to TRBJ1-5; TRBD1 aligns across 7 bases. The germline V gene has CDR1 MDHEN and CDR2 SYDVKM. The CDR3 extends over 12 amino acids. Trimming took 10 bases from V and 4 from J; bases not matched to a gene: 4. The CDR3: CATHRGNQPQHF. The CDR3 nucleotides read TGTGCCACCCACAGGGGAAATCAGCCCCAGCATTTT.

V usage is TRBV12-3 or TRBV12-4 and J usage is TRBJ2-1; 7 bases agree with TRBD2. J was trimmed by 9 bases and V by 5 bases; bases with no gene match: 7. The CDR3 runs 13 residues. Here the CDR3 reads CASSLTSVGEQFF. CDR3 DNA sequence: TGTGCCAGCAGTCTAACTAGCGTGGGTGAGCAGTTCTTC.

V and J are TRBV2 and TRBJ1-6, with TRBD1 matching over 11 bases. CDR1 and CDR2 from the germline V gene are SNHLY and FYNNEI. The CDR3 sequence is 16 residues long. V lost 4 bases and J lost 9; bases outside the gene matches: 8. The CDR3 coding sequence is TGTGCCAGCAGTGGGGACAGGGGGGTTGCTGGTTCACCCCTCCACTTT. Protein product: CASSGDRGVAGSPLHF.

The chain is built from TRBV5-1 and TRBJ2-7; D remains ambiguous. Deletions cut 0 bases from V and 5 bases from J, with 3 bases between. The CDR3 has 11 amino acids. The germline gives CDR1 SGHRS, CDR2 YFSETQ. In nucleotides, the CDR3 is TGCGCCAGCAGCTTGGAGCACGAGCAGTACTTC. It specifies CASSLEHEQYF.